This record covers a single T cell receptor (beta chain). Its specificity is unknown. This specimen belongs to a study of cytomegalovirus exposure and HLA in healthy donors. At collection, donors were nominally healthy, but unrecorded immune exposures were probable. The CDR3 loop spans 17 amino acids. With 2 bases removed from V and 2 bases from J, the gap between germline ends came to 18 bases. Germline V gene data show CDR1 as SGDLS and CDR2 as YYNGEE. 60 Vbeta and 13 Jbeta primers were used in PCR. Libraries were prepared by immunoSEQ multiplex PCR; TCRdb keeps only in-frame clonotypes and omits some of them. The sample shows around 130,000 clones, 80% of them seen only once. General study results and limits: Cytomegalovirus-associated TCR beta chains were listed, numbering 150 to 200.

The TCR comes from a man aged 25 to 45 in good health and CMV-seronegative. The chain carries TRBV9 and TRBJ2-3; TRBD1 is a possible D gene (6 bases). Specimen: PBMCs. The CDR3 reads CASSVAWGRVNTDTQYF. DNA for the CDR3: TGTGCCAGCAGCGTCGCTTGGGGGCGGGTGAACACAGATACGCAGTATTTT.